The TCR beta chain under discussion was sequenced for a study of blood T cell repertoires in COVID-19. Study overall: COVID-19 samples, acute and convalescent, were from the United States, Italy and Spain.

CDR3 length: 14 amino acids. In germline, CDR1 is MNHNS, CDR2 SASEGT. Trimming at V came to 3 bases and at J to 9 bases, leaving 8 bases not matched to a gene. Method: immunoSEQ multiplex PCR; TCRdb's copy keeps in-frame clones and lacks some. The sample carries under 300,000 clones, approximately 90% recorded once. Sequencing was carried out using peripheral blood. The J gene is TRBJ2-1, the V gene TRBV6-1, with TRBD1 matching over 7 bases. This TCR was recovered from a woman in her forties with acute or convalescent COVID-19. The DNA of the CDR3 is TGTGCCAGCAGTGAGACAGGGCTCGGAAGTGAGCAGTTCTTC. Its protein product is CASSETGLGSEQFF.